This TCR beta chain was retrieved from a study of post-analysis software for immune sequencing data. Study-level results: Strong co-clustering by F measure was seen for same-batch samples. Relative to controls, patients had 5 or 6 TRBV segments at higher frequency, with TRBV5-6, TRBV5-1 and TRBV20-1 among these.

On this clonotype itself: Its antigen remains unidentified.

Carried by the TCR beta cDNA libraries were unique molecular identifiers. TCRdb reprocessed the PCR reads with MiXCR, giving one entry per CDR3 protein. The data show 820,000 or so distinct CDR3 sequences, approximately 57% seen once. Germline CDR1 is SNHLY and CDR2 is FYNNEI. The V gene lost 6 bases and the J gene lost 0 bases, with 22 bases spanning the gap. This CDR3 has 18 amino acids. The chain employs TRBV2 and TRBJ2-3; possibly TRBD2 for D (6 bases). This receptor was identified in a girl between 10 and 17 years old with multiple sclerosis. The source material was blood. The CDR3 coding sequence is TGTGCCAGCAGGGTGGGAGGCAGGACTGGGCTTAGCACAGATACGCAGTATTTT. It encodes CASRVGGRTGLSTDTQYF.